Each of the 17 T cell receptor beta chains below was sequenced from the same sample in a study of regulatory T cells in long-lasting Graves disease. Specified time point: persistent/refractory GD, antithyroid drugs over 5 years with positive TRAb. Scientists built the TCR library using RNA that was extracted from PBMCs. Construction of TCR beta libraries relied on iRepertoire HTBI primers and on Arm-PCR targeting CDR3 regions. TCRdb independently ran MiXCR on the multiplex PCR reads; one entry per CDR3 protein. In the table there are about 470,000 distinct CDR3 sequences, 20% to 25% of which are singletons. Material: peripheral blood mononuclear cells (PBMCs), obtained when the disease was refractory, from a patient treated with antithyroid drugs. All receptors come from a female donor with Graves disease.

The rearrangement links TRBV7-8 to TRBJ1-1; D not certain. The CDR3 totals 15 residues. The germline V gene has CDR1 SGHVS and CDR2 FQNEAQ. Trimming left V 1 base short and J 0 bases short, with 9 bases between. The DNA of the CDR3 is TGTGCCAGCAGCTTAGGGGCCCTCATGAACACTGAAGCTTTCTTT. This gives the protein CASSLGALMNTEAFF.

This clonotype showed up many times. The chain has TRBV7-2 and TRBJ2-2; TRBD1 is a possible D gene (5 bases). CDR1 and CDR2 (germline): SGHTA, FQGNSA. The CDR3 spans 15 residues. V was shortened by 5 bases and J by 3 bases, with 13 bases between the two germline ends. DNA for the CDR3: TGTGCCAGCAGCCTTCTAGACAGTGACACCGGGGAGCTGTTTTTT. The encoded protein is CASSLLDSDTGELFF. Filled out from reference TRBV7-2 and TRBJ2-2, the complete variable domain reads GAGVSQSPSNKVTEKGKDVELRCDPISGHTALYWYRQSLGQGLEFLIYFQGNSAPDKSGLPSDRFSAERTGGSVSTLTIQRTQQEDSAVYLCASSLLDSDTGELFFGEGSRLTVL.

The chain couples TRBV19 to TRBJ1-5, with D maybe TRBD1 (5 bases). With 4 bases removed from V and 3 bases from J, the gap between germline ends came to 10 bases. The CDR3 extends over 14 amino acids. Germline CDR1 is LNHDA and CDR2 is SQIVND (reference sequence). The CDR3 DNA sequence: TGTGCCAGTAGTACGCAGGGCTTCAATCAGCCCCAGCATTTT. It codes for CASSTQGFNQPQHF.

The chain couples TRBV4-2 to TRBJ2-2, with 7 bases identical to TRBD2. Germline V gives CDR1 LGHNA, CDR2 YNFKEQ. This CDR3 spans 17 amino acids. The V gene end was trimmed by 0 bases and the J gene end by 0 bases; junction bases not matched to a gene: 4. DNA for the CDR3: TGTGCCAGCAGCCAAGATAGGCTAGCGGCGAACACCGGGGAGCTGTTTTTT. This translates into CASSQDRLAANTGELFF.

Ten or more counts support this clonotype. The chain combines TRBV6-1 with TRBJ1-2; TRBD1 matches at 7 bases. CDR1 MNHNS and CDR2 SASEGT come from the germline V gene. The V gene end was trimmed by 6 bases and the J gene end by 8 bases; junction bases not matched to a gene: 12. The CDR3 runs to 14 residues. The CDR3 coding sequence is TGTGCCAGCAGGAGGGATGCGAGGGGGCGCGGCTACACCTTC. Its translation is CASRRDARGRGYTF.

There are a few counts of this clonotype. The V and J genes are TRBV4-3 and TRBJ2-4; 9 bases agree with TRBD2. CDR1 is LGHNA, CDR2 YSLEER, per germline. CDR3 length: 15 residues. V shed 3 bases and J 3 bases; nucleotides not matched to a gene: 3. CDR3 amino acids: CASSHVAGVKNIQYF. CDR3 bases: TGCGCCAGCAGCCATGTAGCGGGAGTCAAAAACATTCAGTACTTC.

The chain couples TRBV7-2 to TRBJ2-7; TRBD1 matches at 8 bases. V was clipped by 5 bases and J by 5 bases; unmatched bases: 8. This CDR3 spans 14 amino acids. The germline V gene has CDR1 SGHTA and CDR2 FQGNSA. CDR3 coding DNA: TGTGCCAGCAGCGGCCGGACAGGGTGGGACGAGCAGTACTTC. Amino acids: CASSGRTGWDEQYF.

This rearrangement joins TRBV27 to TRBJ2-7; the match to TRBD2 covers 7 bases. Germline trimming cut 3 bases from V and 4 bases from J; bases unmatched to any gene: 9. The CDR3 is made up of 15 amino acids. The V gene's germline CDR1 is MNHEY and CDR2 SMNVEV (reference sequence). CDR3 sequence reads: CASSFLGGSRYEQYF. CDR3 DNA: TGTGCCAGCAGTTTTTTGGGCGGGAGCCGTTACGAGCAGTACTTC.

Details on this clonotype: A far larger clone is off by one base, so a read error is likely. CDR3 coding DNA: TGTGCCAGCAGCTTAGATCGCCCGCTCTGCCGATCCTACGAGCAGTACTTC. It codes for CASSLDRPLCRSYEQYF. The chain couples TRBV19 to TRBJ2-7; D gene uncertain. Trimming cost V 9 bases and J 1 base, with 25 bases left between them. Germline V gene data show CDR1 as LNHDA and CDR2 as SQIVND (reference sequence). This CDR3 has 17 residues.

Turning to this clonotype: Its ends do not fully match the called genes, so a read error is possible. The J gene is TRBJ2-2, the V gene TRBV5-1; 8 bases fit TRBD1. Germline assignment: CDR1 SGHRS and CDR2 YFSETQ. This CDR3 spans 15 amino acids. The CDR3 DNA reads as TGCGCCAGCAGTTTGGACAGGGTCGTTGCCGGGGAGCTGTTTTTT. It specifies CASSLDRVVAGELFF.

Only a few counts were recorded for this clonotype. J is TRBJ2-7 and V is TRBV29-1; TRBD2 matches at 10 bases. V gave up 6 bases and J gave up 6 bases; unmatched junction bases: 8. The CDR3 contains 13 residues. CDR1 is SQVTM, CDR2 ANQGSEA, per germline. CDR3 sequence reads: CSVAQRLAGEQYF. In nucleotides, the CDR3 is TGCAGCGTAGCGCAAAGACTAGCGGGCGAGCAGTACTTC.

This clonotype was recorded once. Because the CDR3 is missing its conserved closing phenylalanine or tryptophan, this is likely a read error. The chain links TRBV6-1 to TRBJ1-2; D is possibly TRBD1 (5 bases). Germline CDR1 MNHNS, CDR2 SASEGT. V was shortened by 3 bases and J by 4 bases, with 12 bases between the two germline ends. This CDR3 has 14 residues. The CDR3 loop reads CASSDRDRFYGYTS. The CDR3 nucleotides are TGTGCCAGCAGTGATCGGGACCGCTTCTATGGCTACACCTCC.

This clonotype was counted ten times or more. The genes are TRBV27 and TRBJ1-2, with D perhaps TRBD1 (5 bases). Germline values: CDR1 MNHEY, CDR2 SMNVEV (reference sequence). V was shortened by 4 bases and J by 8 bases, with 26 bases between the two germline ends. The CDR3 has 17 amino acids. In DNA, the CDR3 is TGTGCCAGCAGTTCGGTAGTTGACAAGGGGAAAGAACAAGGCTACACCTTC. This translates into CASSSVVDKGKEQGYTF.

This chain links TRBV7-9 with TRBJ2-2, with D possibly matching TRBD2 (6 bases). CDR3 length: 15 amino acids. The V gene's germline CDR1 is SEHNR and CDR2 FQNEAQ (reference sequence). Trimming left V 4 bases short and J 4 bases short, with 13 bases between. This chain's CDR3 is CASSSLAEGTGELFF. In DNA form, the CDR3 reads TGTGCCAGCAGCTCATTAGCGGAGGGCACCGGGGAGCTGTTTTTT.

The sample holds many counts of this clonotype. The V gene is TRBV28, the J gene TRBJ1-1; TRBD1 matches 8 bases. Per germline, CDR1 MDHEN and CDR2 SYDVKM. This CDR3 is 14 amino acids long. V trimming: 3 bases; J trimming: 7 bases; junction bases outside the gene matches: 7. CDR3 coding DNA: TGTGCCAGCAGTTTGTCAGGGGGCCTCGGTGAAGCTTTCTTT. It specifies CASSLSGGLGEAFF. Based on the CDR3 plus reference TRBV28 and TRBJ1-1, the full variable domain is DVKVTQSSRYLVKRTGEKVFLECVQDMDHENMFWYRQDPGLGLRLIYFSYDVKMKEKGDIPEGYSVSREKKERFSLILESASTNQTSMYLCASSLSGGLGEAFFGQGTRLTVV.

This chain links TRBV6-2 or TRBV6-3 with TRBJ2-2; no reliable D call. V lost 6 bases and J 2 bases, leaving 7 bases between the germline ends. The CDR3 has 13 residues. Germline loops: CDR1 MNHEY, CDR2 SVGEGT. CDR3 in amino acids: CASRTDNTGELFF. DNA for the CDR3: TGTGCCAGCAGAACCGATAACACCGGGGAGCTGTTTTTT.

The chain links TRBV4-3 to TRBJ1-5; weak D call: TRBD1 (6 bases). Trimming removed 2 bases from V and 1 base from J, with 12 bases in between. CDR3 length: 16 amino acids. CDR1 and CDR2 (germline): LGHNA, YSLEER. The CDR3 region has the DNA TGCGCCAGCAGCCAAACCCGGACAGTAAGCAATCAGCCCCAGCATTTT. This encodes CASSQTRTVSNQPQHF.